The rows below give T cell receptor beta chains drawn from one sample of a study of shared clonotypes between healthy human individuals. This table comes from immunoSEQ multiplex PCR, and its TCRdb copy is limited to in-frame clones, with some not included. Counted here are a few million clones, over 85% occurring once; the ten biggest clones make up around 0.14%. Sequenced material: naive CD4+ T cells sorted from blood. These receptors were collected from a man aged 18 to 35 in good health. CDR3s include the opening cysteine and the closing phenylalanine or tryptophan. Each record gives: clone size, J gene, V gene, D gene, CDR3 protein, CDR3 DNA. The D gene is left open where the match is weak. Only part of the rows carry a size: once, few, many, or a class if the clone is expanded.

once TRBJ1-1 TRBV6-6 NA CASRQLAHTEAFF TGTGCCAGCAGACAACTAGCCCACACTGAAGCTTTCTTT
NA TRBJ2-5 TRBV7-6 NA CASNPPGGRQETQYF TGTGCCAGCAACCCGCCCGGGGGGCGCCAAGAGACCCAGTACTTC
NA TRBJ1-2 TRBV19 TRBD1 CASSIGSRNRGKGYTF TGTGCCAGTAGTATAGGAAGCCGTAACAGGGGTAAAGGCTACACCTTC
few TRBJ1-3 TRBV2 NA CASSGTEGNTIYF TGTGCCAGCAGTGGGACAGAAGGAAACACCATATATTTT
NA TRBJ1-5 TRBV19 NA CASSIRGYGNQPQHF TGTGCCAGTAGTATAAGAGGGTATGGCAATCAGCCCCAGCATTTT
NA TRBJ2-3 TRBV28 TRBD2 CASSLLGLAGGPSSLDTQYF TGTGCCAGCAGTTTACTTGGACTAGCGGGGGGGCCGTCCAGCTTAGATACGCAGTATTTT
NA TRBJ1-1 TRBV27 NA CASSLIYGTEAFF TGTGCCAGCAGTTTAATATACGGCACTGAAGCTTTCTTT
NA TRBJ2-1 TRBV30 NA CAQKGYNEQFF TGTGCCCAAAAGGGGTACAATGAGCAGTTCTTC
once TRBJ2-1 TRBV30 TRBD1 CAWLGQGAGEQFF TGTGCCTGGCTGGGACAGGGGGCGGGGGAGCAGTTCTTC
few TRBJ1-5 TRBV19 NA CASSSGTTTSNQPQHF TGTGCCAGTAGTTCGGGGACAACTACTAGCAATCAGCCCCAGCATTTT
NA TRBJ1-1 TRBV5-1 NA CASSPTGTTPEAFF TGCGCCAGCAGCCCGACGGGCACGACCCCTGAAGCTTTCTTT
NA TRBJ1-5 TRBV7-2 NA CASSPRFNQPQHF TGTGCCAGCAGCCCGCGATTCAATCAGCCCCAGCATTTT
NA TRBJ1-1 TRBV6-6 NA CASSRPELNTEAFF TGTGCCAGCAGTAGACCAGAGCTCAACACTGAAGCTTTCTTT
few TRBJ1-3 TRBV18 NA CASSGGNTIYF TGTGCCAGCTCAGGAGGAAACACCATATATTTT
NA TRBJ1-5 TRBV5-4 TRBD1 CASSLVGTGEHF TGTGCCAGCAGCTTGGTCGGGACAGGAGAGCATTTT
NA TRBJ2-1 TRBV7-2 NA CASSRRSRAGEQFF TGTGCCAGCAGCCGAAGAAGCCGTGCGGGAGAGCAGTTCTTC
NA TRBJ2-7 TRBV10-3 TRBD1 CAISPRDRASYEQYF TGTGCCATCAGCCCCCGGGACAGGGCCTCCTACGAGCAGTACTTC
NA TRBJ2-5 TRBV5-8 NA CASSYTATQYF TGTGCCAGCAGCTACACAGCTACCCAGTACTTC
NA TRBJ1-5 TRBV27 NA CASSLSVGAAQPQHF TGTGCCAGCAGTTTATCGGTAGGGGCAGCCCAGCCCCAGCATTTT
NA TRBJ1-6 TRBV18 NA CASSPTGEGGSPLHF TGTGCCAGCTCACCAACCGGGGAAGGAGGATCACCCCTCCACTTT